The 8 T cell receptor beta chains below all came from one sample that was sequenced in a study of T cell responses to AZD1222 COVID-19 vaccine. Measured with immunoSEQ multiplex PCR; TCRdb has only the in-frame clones, and not every one. There are around 140,000 clones in the sample; 75% to 90% occur only once, and roughly 1.7% lies in the top ten. The sequenced sample was peripheral blood, obtained on day 0 of AZD1222 vaccination. Source of these receptors: an adult in good health.

The genes are TRBV20-1 and TRBJ1-2; 7 nucleotides agree with TRBD1. The CDR3 runs 19 residues. V lost 3 bases, J lost 8 bases, and 27 bases stayed unmatched. Germline V lookup: CDR1 DFQATT, CDR2 SNEGSKA (reference sequence). CDR3 DNA sequence: TGCAGTGCTAGTACCAGGTTCGGGCAGGGGGTGTACAAAGGTGTCGGCTACACCTTC. Its translation: CSASTRFGQGVYKGVGYTF.

V is TRBV27 and J is TRBJ1-6; D might be TRBD1 (5 bases). Trimming took off 3 bases at V and 9 bases at J, with 6 bases between the two ends. The CDR3 loop spans 12 amino acids. The germline V gene encodes CDR1 MNHEY and CDR2 SMNVEV (reference sequence). CDR3 bases: TGTGCCAGCAGTTTTAGGGGTTCACCCCTCCACTTT. The encoded protein is CASSFRGSPLHF.

The V call is TRBV19, the J call TRBJ1-2, with a tentative D call TRBD1 (5 bases). Germline CDR1 LNHDA, CDR2 SQIVND (reference sequence). The ends were cut back, 2 bases at V and 8 bases at J, with 15 bases in the middle. This CDR3 comprises 14 residues. Written as DNA, the CDR3 is TGTGCCAGTAGTATATCCCTGGCAGGGCCCGGCTACACCTTC. Protein sequence: CASSISLAGPGYTF.

The chain has TRBV19 and TRBJ1-1; D is ambiguous. CDR3 length equals 13 residues. V was trimmed by 7 bases and J by 0 bases, leaving 9 bases between them. CDR1 and CDR2 from the germline V gene are LNHDA and SQIVND (reference sequence). CDR3 sequence (DNA): TGTGCCAGTAATGACCGACTGAACACTGAAGCTTTCTTT. Amino acids: CASNDRLNTEAFF. Supplemented by reference TRBV19 and TRBJ1-1, the full variable domain reads DGGITQSPKYLFRKEGQNVTLSCEQNLNHDAMYWYRQDPGQGLRLIYYSQIVNDFQKGDIAEGYSVSREKKESFPLTVTSAQKNPTAFYLCASNDRLNTEAFFGQGTRLTVV.

CDR3 bases: TGTGCCAGCAGTTCCGGGGGAGGAAACATTCAGTACTTC. Amino acids: CASSSGGGNIQYF. The J gene is TRBJ2-4, the V gene TRBV6-5, with a tentative D call TRBD2 (6 bases). Germline V gives CDR1 MNHEY, CDR2 SVGAGI. V lost 4 bases, J lost 6 bases, and 10 bases lay in between. This CDR3 region has 13 residues.

The rearrangement uses TRBV27 and TRBJ2-1; 7 bases are a match to TRBD1. Germline CDR1 MNHEY, CDR2 SMNVEV (reference sequence). This CDR3 comprises 16 residues. The V and J ends lost 3 bases and 8 bases, in that order; junction bases with no gene match: 13. Written as DNA, the CDR3 is TGTGCCAGCAGTTTCAATCTTCCGGGGACAGCCCATGAGCAGTTCTTC. Translating it yields CASSFNLPGTAHEQFF.

The chain uses TRBV19 and TRBJ1-2; maybe TRBD1 (5 bases). Germline assignment: CDR1 LNHDA and CDR2 SQIVND (reference sequence). CDR3 length equals 15 residues. Trimming pared 3 bases from V and 6 bases from J, leaving 17 bases between. CDR3 coding DNA: TGTGCCAGTAGTATGATGGGGGTTCGGGGAAATGGCTACACCTTC. Translation gives CASSMMGVRGNGYTF.

The rearrangement links TRBV24-1 to TRBJ1-5; a possible D gene is TRBD1 (5 bases). In germline, CDR1 is KGHDR, CDR2 SFDVKD. The CDR3 sequence is 18 residues long. V dropped 5 bases and J dropped 0 bases, with 19 bases sitting between them. In DNA form, the CDR3 reads TGTGCCACCAGTGGGGGCAGGGTCGGGAGATATAGCAATCAGCCCCAGCATTTT. Its translation: CATSGGRVGRYSNQPQHF.